This TCR beta chain was captured in a study of cytomegalovirus exposure and HLA in healthy donors. General study findings and limits: According to an earlier analysis, most TCR beta V segments yielded productive rearrangements about 87% or about 30% of the time. Researchers reported that a few CMV-associated chains were confirmed in vitro as CMV antigen-specific.

Researchers ran the PCR with 60 Vbeta and 13 Jbeta primers. Clones were sequenced by immunoSEQ multiplex PCR, and TCRdb holds only the in-frame ones, with some missing. The data contain 100,000 to 130,000 clones, around 77% of them singletons. About this clone: Its antigen is unidentified.

The CDR3 loop spans 15 amino acids. Germline lookup yields CDR1 LGHNT and CDR2 FRNRAP. Trimming stripped 6 bases from V and 1 base from J, with 13 bases between. Despite likely unrecorded immune exposures, the donors were nominally healthy at the time of sampling. The V gene is TRBV12-5, the J gene TRBJ2-1, with D perhaps TRBD2 (7 bases). The sequence was obtained from a male donor in good health and CMV-seronegative. Material: PBMCs. This CDR3 reads CASGWGGRSYNEQFF. The CDR3, as DNA: TGTGCTAGTGGCTGGGGGGGCAGGTCCTACAATGAGCAGTTCTTC.